The 16 T cell receptor beta chains listed next were all sequenced from one sample in a study of shared clonotypes between healthy human individuals. Assay: immunoSEQ multiplex PCR; the TCRdb copy retains only in-frame clones and omits some. The data contain some 350,000 clones, roughly 70% of them singletons. The specimen was memory CD4+ T cells sorted from blood. Specified subset: CD45RA-negative fraction. The receptors were sampled from a man aged 25-40 years in good health.

The chain links TRBV5-4 to TRBJ2-5, with D unresolved. Germline V gene data show CDR1 as SGHNT and CDR2 as YYREEE (reference sequence). The CDR3 length is 12 residues. V lost 1 base and J 9 bases, leaving 10 bases between the germline ends. The CDR3 loop is CASSLHPAPQYF. In DNA form, the CDR3 reads TGTGCCAGCAGCTTGCATCCGGCACCCCAGTACTTC. The whole variable domain, filled in from reference TRBV5-4 and TRBJ2-5, reads ETGVTQSPTHLIKTRGQQVTLRCSSQSGHNTVSWYQQALGQGPQFIFQYYREEENGRGNFPPRFSGLQFPNYSSELNVNALELDDSALYLCASSLHPAPQYFGPGTRLLVL.

This clone was counted only a few times. The rearrangement joins TRBV30 to TRBJ2-3, with a weak D call TRBD2 (6 bases). Deletions cut 3 bases from V and 2 bases from J, with 18 bases between. Looked up from germline, CDR1 is GTSNPN and CDR2 is SVGIG (reference sequence). CDR3 size: 16 residues. CDR3 protein: CAWRLGGLGYTDTQYF. CDR3 nucleotides: TGTGCCTGGAGACTTGGAGGGCTAGGGTACACAGATACGCAGTATTTT. The entire variable domain, with the rest obtained from reference TRBV30 and TRBJ2-3, is as follows: SQTIHQWPATLVQPVGSPLSLECTVEGTSNPNLYWYRQAAGRGLQLLFYSVGIGQISSEVPQNLSASRPQDRQFILSSKKLLLSDSGFYLCAWRLGGLGYTDTQYFGPGTRLTVL.

V gene TRBV5-1 combines with J gene TRBJ2-7; TRBD2 matches 9 bases. Germline trimming cut 7 bases from V and 4 bases from J; bases unmatched to any gene: 12. This CDR3 comprises 15 residues. Germline loops: CDR1 SGHRS, CDR2 YFSETQ. The CDR3: CASGPTSGEGYEQYF. CDR3 in DNA: TGCGCCAGCGGCCCGACTAGCGGTGAAGGGTACGAGCAGTACTTC.

V is TRBV10-3 and J is TRBJ2-1; 8 bases are shared with TRBD2. The CDR3 loop spans 16 amino acids. Germline V lookup: CDR1 ENHRY, CDR2 SYGVKD. The trim removed 7 bases at V and 4 bases at J, leaving 12 bases unmatched. CDR3 region: CAITKKTGGIYNEQFF. The CDR3 nucleotides are TGTGCCATCACTAAGAAGACGGGAGGGATTTACAATGAGCAGTTCTTC.

The chain is built from TRBV12-1 and TRBJ2-1; the listed D gene, TRBD2, was not tested against the DNA. TRBV12-1 is given as a pseudogene. This CDR3 contains 16 residues. CDR3 sequence (DNA): TGTGCCAGCAGCTCCCGGCGGGAGGTATCCTACAATGAGCAGTTCTTC. Translation: CASSSRREVSYNEQFF.

This chain connects TRBV15 to TRBJ2-3, with TRBD2 matching 7 bases. This CDR3 has 20 amino acids. Germline CDR1 reads LNHNV; CDR2 reads YYDKDF (reference sequence). J was trimmed by 2 bases and V by 3 bases; bases with no gene match: 20. In DNA, the CDR3 is TGTGCCACCAGCAGCCCCACTTCACTCAAAAGGGAGGGCAACACAGATACGCAGTATTTT. The encoded protein is CATSSPTSLKREGNTDTQYF.

With regard to this clone: One end of the junction does not line up with germline, which may come from a read error. V is TRBV6-6 and J is TRBJ2-1, with 7 bases identical to TRBD1. The CDR3 spans 16 residues. Germline lookup yields CDR1 MNHNY and CDR2 SVGAGI (reference sequence). DNA of the CDR3: TGTGCCAGCAGCTACTTTTTTGGGACAGATATCCTTGAGCAGTTCTTC. This codes for CASSYFFGTDILEQFF.

V and J are TRBV7-9 and TRBJ2-7, with unresolved D. The CDR3 has 13 residues. V was shortened by 0 bases and J by 6 bases, with 9 bases between the two germline ends. CDR1 is SEHNR and CDR2 is FQNEAQ in the germline V gene (reference sequence). The CDR3 protein is CASSLAVLAEQYF. The CDR3 region has the DNA TGTGCCAGCAGCTTAGCGGTGCTCGCCGAGCAGTACTTC.

V is TRBV5-8 and J is TRBJ1-1; no reliable D call. The germline CDR1 and CDR2 sequences are SGHTS and YDEGEE. The CDR3 has 15 amino acids. Trimming shortened V by 0 bases and J by 1 base, and 10 bases separated the two germline ends. Here the CDR3 DNA reads TGTGCCAGCAGCTTGGGTGTGAGGGAGAACACTGAAGCTTTCTTT. Amino acids: CASSLGVRENTEAFF.

This chain uses TRBV11-3 with TRBJ2-2; D may correspond to TRBD1 or TRBD2 (5 bases each). From germline, CDR1 is SGHNT and CDR2 YENEEA. Trimming left V 2 bases short and J 7 bases short, with 14 bases between. The CDR3 length is 15 residues. This CDR3 is CASSLTGNGGGELFF. CDR3 in DNA: TGTGCCAGCAGCTTAACCGGGAATGGGGGCGGGGAGCTGTTTTTT.

As for this clone: Other DNA sequences in this specimen translate into the identical CDR3. The V gene is TRBV19, the J gene TRBJ2-7; 12 positions agree with TRBD2. With 9 bases clipped from V and 3 bases from J, the junction kept 3 bases outside the gene matches. CDR3 length: 13 amino acids. Germline assignment: CDR1 LNHDA and CDR2 SQIVND (reference sequence). This CDR3 is CASRLAGDYEQYF. The CDR3 coding sequence is TGTGCCAGCAGACTAGCGGGAGACTACGAGCAGTACTTC.

This chain uses TRBV7-9 with TRBJ2-7; D gene uncertain. The CDR3 extends over 16 amino acids. The germline CDR1 and CDR2 sequences are SEHNR and FQNEAQ (reference sequence). V was pared by 0 bases and J by 0 bases, with 12 bases between. Written as DNA, the CDR3 is TGTGCCAGCAGCTTAGCGGCGTCACCAAGCTCCTACGAGCAGTACTTC. Its translation is CASSLAASPSSYEQYF.

Here the CDR3 reads CASSEGDGSGRVADTQYF. As DNA, the CDR3 is TGTGCCAGCAGTGAAGGGGATGGTAGCGGGAGGGTCGCAGATACGCAGTATTTT. The V and J genes are TRBV6-1 and TRBJ2-3; the match to TRBD2 covers 11 bases. Germline V lookup: CDR1 MNHNS, CDR2 SASEGT. V was clipped by 1 base and J by 4 bases; unmatched bases: 10. The CDR3 is made up of 18 amino acids.

Note on this clone: Other DNA sequences of this sample code for an identical CDR3. The chain employs TRBV18 and TRBJ2-6, with D unresolved. CDR1 and CDR2 (germline): KGHSH, LQKENI. The CDR3 extends over 14 amino acids. Trimming stripped 4 bases from V and 1 base from J, with 5 bases between. The CDR3 protein is CASSRGSGANVLTF. The CDR3, as DNA: TGTGCCAGCTCACGAGGTTCTGGGGCCAACGTCCTGACTTTC.

The chain links TRBV4-3 to TRBJ2-1, with 10 positions matching TRBD1. The CDR3 is 15 residues long. Germline CDR1 and CDR2: LGHNA and YSLEER. V trimming: 4 bases; J trimming: 3 bases; junction bases outside the gene matches: 3. The CDR3 bases are TGCGCCAGCAGCCCAGGGACAGGGGACTACAATGAGCAGTTCTTC. Residues: CASSPGTGDYNEQFF.

The CDR3, as DNA: TGCGCCAGCAGCTTTAGGGCGGACAATGAGCAGTTCTTC. Translation: CASSFRADNEQFF. The chain combines TRBV5-1 with TRBJ2-1; D gene unclear. The CDR3 runs 13 residues. From germline, CDR1 is SGHRS and CDR2 YFSETQ. Trimming took off 2 bases at V and 5 bases at J, with 8 bases between the two ends. Variable domain in full (rest from reference TRBV5-1 and TRBJ2-1): KAGVTQTPRYLIKTRGQQVTLSCSPISGHRSVSWYQQTPGQGLQFLFEYFSETQRNKGNFPGRFSGRQFSNSRSEMNVSTLELGDSALYLCASSFRADNEQFFGPGTRLTVL.